The sequence of this TCR beta chain was determined in a study of CD8+CD57+ T cells in acquired aplastic anemia. Genomic DNA acted as the template from which TCR beta VDJ combination and CDR3 sequence profiling were carried out. TCRdb fed the reads into MiXCR, producing one record per CDR3 protein. There are around 170,000 distinct CDR3 sequences in the sample; 63% occur only once, and over 40% lies in the top ten. CDR1 DFQATT and CDR2 SNEGSKA come from the germline V gene (reference sequence). V was trimmed by 3 bases and J by 2 bases, leaving 10 bases between them. CDR3 length: 13 residues. The TCR comes from a human donor in good health. Sample: sorted CD4+, CD8+, or CD8+CD57+ T cells (not recorded which) from PBMCs. The chain links TRBV20-1 to TRBJ1-2, with D unresolved. This chain's CDR3 is CSASARINYGYTF. The CDR3 DNA reads as TGCAGTGCTAGTGCACGGATAAACTATGGCTACACCTTC.